This T cell receptor (beta chain) was captured by sequencing in a study of siplizumab effects on memory and regulatory T cells. The study's findings and limits: Alloreactive CD4+ clones that could be mapped were on average approximately 69% Treg-derived with siplizumab, against approximately 30% in controls. Confirmation that proliferating Tregs from siplizumab cultures had suppressive function was not obtained.

The study assayed some 110,000 TCR templates per sample. TCRdb keeps only in-frame clones here, not all; method: immunoSEQ multiplex PCR. This sample has around 83,000 clones; 90% occur once, and the top ten carry about 15%. In regard to this clone: The antigen is unknown.

The germline CDR1 and CDR2 sequences are GTSNPN and SVGIG (reference sequence). V was clipped by 0 bases and J by 6 bases; unmatched bases: 10. The length of the CDR3 is 15 residues. Sequencing was done on a sample of CD4+ T cells sorted from blood. This sequence originates from a human donor in good health. The J gene is TRBJ2-7, the V gene TRBV30, with 8 positions matching TRBD2. Here the CDR3 DNA reads TGTGCCTGGAGTGTACGTCTGGGACTAGGCTCCGAGCAGTACTTC. It encodes CAWSVRLGLGSEQYF.